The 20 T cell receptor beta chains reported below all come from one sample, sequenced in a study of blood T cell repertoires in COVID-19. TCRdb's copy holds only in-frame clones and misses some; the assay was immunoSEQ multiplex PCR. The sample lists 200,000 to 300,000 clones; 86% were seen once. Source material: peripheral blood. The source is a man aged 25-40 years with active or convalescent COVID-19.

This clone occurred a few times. The CDR3 DNA is TGCGCCAGCAGCCACCTCACAGGGCAGGGGAAGACAACTAATGAAAAACTGTTTTTT. Translating gives CASSHLTGQGKTTNEKLFF. V is TRBV4-3 and J is TRBJ1-4; D possibly corresponds to TRBD1 (6 bases). This CDR3 spans 19 amino acids. CDR1 is LGHNA, CDR2 YSLEER, per germline. Trimming shortened V by 3 bases and J by 0 bases, and 20 bases separated the two germline ends.

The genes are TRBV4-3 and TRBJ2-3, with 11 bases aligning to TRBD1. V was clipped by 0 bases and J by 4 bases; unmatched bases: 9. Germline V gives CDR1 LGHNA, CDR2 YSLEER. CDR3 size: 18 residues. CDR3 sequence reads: CASSQDLVLGQGADTQYF. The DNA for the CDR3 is TGCGCCAGCAGCCAAGATTTAGTCTTGGGACAGGGGGCAGATACGCAGTATTTT.

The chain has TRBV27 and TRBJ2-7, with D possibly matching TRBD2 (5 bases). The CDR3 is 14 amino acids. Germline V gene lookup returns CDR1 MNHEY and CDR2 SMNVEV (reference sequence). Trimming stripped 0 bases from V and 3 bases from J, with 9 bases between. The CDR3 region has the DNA TGTGCCAGCAGTTTATCGCGGGCAGGCTACGAGCAGTACTTC. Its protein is CASSLSRAGYEQYF.

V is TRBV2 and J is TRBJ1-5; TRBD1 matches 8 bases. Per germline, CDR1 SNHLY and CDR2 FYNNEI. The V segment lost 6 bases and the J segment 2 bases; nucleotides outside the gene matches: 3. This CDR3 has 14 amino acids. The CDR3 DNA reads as TGTGCCAGCAGGAGGACAGGGCGCAATCAGCCCCAGCATTTT. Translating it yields CASRRTGRNQPQHF. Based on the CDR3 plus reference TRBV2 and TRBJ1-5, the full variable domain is EPEVTQTPSHQVTQMGQEVILRCVPISNHLYFYWYRQILGQKVEFLVSFYNNEISEKSEIFDDQFSVERPDGSNFTLKIRSTKLEDSAMYFCASRRTGRNQPQHFGDGTRLSIL.

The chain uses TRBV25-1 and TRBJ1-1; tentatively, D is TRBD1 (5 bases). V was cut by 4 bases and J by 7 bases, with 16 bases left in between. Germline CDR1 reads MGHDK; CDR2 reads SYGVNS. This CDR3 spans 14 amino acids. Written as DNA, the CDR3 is TGTGCCAGCAGTGGGGGACCCGGCGGGGGTGAAGCTTTCTTT. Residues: CASSGGPGGGEAFF.

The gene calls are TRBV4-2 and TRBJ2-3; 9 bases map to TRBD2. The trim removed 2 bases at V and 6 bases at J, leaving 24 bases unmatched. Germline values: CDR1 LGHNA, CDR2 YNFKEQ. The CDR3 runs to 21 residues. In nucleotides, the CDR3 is TGTGCCAGCAGCCAAACAAGGGGTGCATTTCGGGAGCTAGCGGGGTCTGATACGCAGTATTTT. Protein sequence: CASSQTRGAFRELAGSDTQYF.

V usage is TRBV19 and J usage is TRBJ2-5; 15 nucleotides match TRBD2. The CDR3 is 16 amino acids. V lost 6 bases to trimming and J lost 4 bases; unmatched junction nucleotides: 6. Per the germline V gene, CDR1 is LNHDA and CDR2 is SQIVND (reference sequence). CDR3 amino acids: CASRGLAGGEAETQYF. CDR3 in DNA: TGTGCCAGTAGGGGACTAGCGGGGGGTGAGGCAGAGACCCAGTACTTC.

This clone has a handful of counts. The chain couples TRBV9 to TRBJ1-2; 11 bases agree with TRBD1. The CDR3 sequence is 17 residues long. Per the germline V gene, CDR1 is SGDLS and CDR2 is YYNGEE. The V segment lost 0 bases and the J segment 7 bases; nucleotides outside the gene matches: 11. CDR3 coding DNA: TGTGCCAGCAGCGTAGATCCCTGGGGGGACAGGGGGTCTGGCTACACCTTC. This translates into CASSVDPWGDRGSGYTF.

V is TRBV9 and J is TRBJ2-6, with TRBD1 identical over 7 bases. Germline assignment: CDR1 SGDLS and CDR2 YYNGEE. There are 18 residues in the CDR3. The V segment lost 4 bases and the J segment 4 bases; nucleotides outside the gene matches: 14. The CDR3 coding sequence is TGTGCCAGCAGCCCACCACCGGGACAGAAACGGGGGGCCAACGTCCTGACTTTC. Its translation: CASSPPPGQKRGANVLTF.

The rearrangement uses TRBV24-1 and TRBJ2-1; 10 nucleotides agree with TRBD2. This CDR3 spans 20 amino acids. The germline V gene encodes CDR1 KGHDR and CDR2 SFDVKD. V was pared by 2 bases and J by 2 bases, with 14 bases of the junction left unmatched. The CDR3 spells CATSDSTSPGLATPYNEQFF. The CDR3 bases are TGTGCCACCAGTGATTCGACGTCCCCGGGACTAGCGACCCCCTACAATGAGCAGTTCTTC.

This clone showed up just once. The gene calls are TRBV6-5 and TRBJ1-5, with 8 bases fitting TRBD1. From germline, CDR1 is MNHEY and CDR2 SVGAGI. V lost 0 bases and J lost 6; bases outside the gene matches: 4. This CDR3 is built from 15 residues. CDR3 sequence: CASSYSTGVGQPQHF. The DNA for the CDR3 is TGTGCCAGCAGTTACTCGACAGGGGTGGGTCAGCCCCAGCATTTT.

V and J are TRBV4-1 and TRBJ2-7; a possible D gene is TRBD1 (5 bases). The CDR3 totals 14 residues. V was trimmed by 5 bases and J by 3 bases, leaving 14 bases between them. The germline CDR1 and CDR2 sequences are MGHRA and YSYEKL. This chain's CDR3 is CASSTRQYSYEQYF. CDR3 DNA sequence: TGCGCCAGCAGCACCCGACAGTATAGCTACGAGCAGTACTTC.

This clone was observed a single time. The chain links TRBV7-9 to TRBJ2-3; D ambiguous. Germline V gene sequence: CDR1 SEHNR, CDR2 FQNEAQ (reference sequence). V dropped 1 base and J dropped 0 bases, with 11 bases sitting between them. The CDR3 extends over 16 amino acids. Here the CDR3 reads CASSLGAASSTDTQYF. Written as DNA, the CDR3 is TGTGCCAGCAGCTTAGGGGCAGCTTCTAGCACAGATACGCAGTATTTT.

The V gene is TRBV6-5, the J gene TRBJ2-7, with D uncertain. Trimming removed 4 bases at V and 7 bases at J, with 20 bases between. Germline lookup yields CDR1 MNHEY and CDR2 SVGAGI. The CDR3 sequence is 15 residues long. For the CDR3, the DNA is TGTGCCAGCAGTTTCGGGTCTGCGAAGGCTCGGGAGCAGTACTTC. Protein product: CASSFGSAKAREQYF.

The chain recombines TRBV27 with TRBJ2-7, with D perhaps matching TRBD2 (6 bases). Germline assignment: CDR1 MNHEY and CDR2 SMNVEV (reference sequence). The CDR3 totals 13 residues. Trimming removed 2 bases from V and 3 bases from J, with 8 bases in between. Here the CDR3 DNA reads TGTGCCAGCAGTTTAGGAGGGAACTACGAGCAGTACTTC. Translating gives CASSLGGNYEQYF.

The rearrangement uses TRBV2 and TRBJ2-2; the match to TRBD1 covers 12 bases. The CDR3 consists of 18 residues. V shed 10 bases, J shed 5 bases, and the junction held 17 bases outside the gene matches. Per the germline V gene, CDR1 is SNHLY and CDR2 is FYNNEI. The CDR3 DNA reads TGTGCCATCCCTAGCCCGGGACAGGGGGCGCGGTGGACCGGGGAGCTGTTTTTT. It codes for CAIPSPGQGARWTGELFF.

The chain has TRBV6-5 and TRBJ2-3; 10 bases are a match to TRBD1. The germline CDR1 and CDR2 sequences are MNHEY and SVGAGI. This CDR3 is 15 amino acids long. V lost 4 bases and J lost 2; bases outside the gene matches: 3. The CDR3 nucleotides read TGTGCCAGCAGTTCGACAGGGGGCGTCACAGATACGCAGTATTTT. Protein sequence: CASSSTGGVTDTQYF.

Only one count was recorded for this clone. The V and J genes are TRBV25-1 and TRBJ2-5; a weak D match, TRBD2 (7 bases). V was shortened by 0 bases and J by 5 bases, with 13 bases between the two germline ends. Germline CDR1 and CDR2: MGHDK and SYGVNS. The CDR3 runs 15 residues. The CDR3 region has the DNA TGTGCCAGCAGTGAATATTTCGGGGGGCTTGAGACCCAGTACTTC. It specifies CASSEYFGGLETQYF.

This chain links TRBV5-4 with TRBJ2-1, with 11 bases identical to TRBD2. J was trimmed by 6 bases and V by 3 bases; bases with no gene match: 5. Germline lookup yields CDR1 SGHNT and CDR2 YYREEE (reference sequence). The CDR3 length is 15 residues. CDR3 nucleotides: TGTGCCAGCAGCTGGGGTACTAGCGGGGGCAATGAGCAGTTCTTC. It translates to CASSWGTSGGNEQFF.

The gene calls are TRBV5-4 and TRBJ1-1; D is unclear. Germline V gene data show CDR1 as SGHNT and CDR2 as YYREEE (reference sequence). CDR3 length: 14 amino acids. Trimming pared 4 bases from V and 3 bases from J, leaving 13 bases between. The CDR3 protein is CASSPDVRDTEAFF. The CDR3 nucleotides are TGTGCCAGCAGCCCGGATGTGAGGGACACTGAAGCTTTCTTT.